These 15 T cell receptor beta chains share one sample of origin, sequenced in a study of T cell repertoires in cytomegalovirus infection. TCRdb reprocessed the reads via MiXCR and lists one record per CDR3 protein. The top ten hold 11% to 15% of the sample, which has some 920,000 distinct CDR3 sequences, around 31% seen once. What these receptors recognize is not known. Material: cultured CD8+ T cells from PBMCs, obtained from culture after CMV antigen stimulation. These receptors all come from a human donor in good health (CMV status not recorded). Some clones in this sample may be carry-over from other donors' samples.

The chain employs TRBV19 and TRBJ2-2; a possible D gene is TRBD2 (5 bases). V lost 6 bases to trimming and J lost 1 base, with 9 bases between them. CDR1 and CDR2 (germline): LNHDA, SQIVND (reference sequence). The CDR3 is 14 amino acids. In nucleotides, the CDR3 is TGTGCCAGTAGGGAGGAAATGAACACCGGGGAGCTGTTTTTT. This gives the protein CASREEMNTGELFF.

There are a few counts of this clonotype. This chain uses TRBV29-1 with TRBJ2-7; 7 bases fit TRBD1. The CDR3 is 12 residues long. Germline loops: CDR1 SQVTM, CDR2 ANQGSEA. V trimming: 5 bases; J trimming: 4 bases; junction bases outside the gene matches: 5. CDR3 in amino acids: CSVLEGAYEQYF. The CDR3 nucleotides read TGCAGCGTTCTCGAGGGGGCTTACGAGCAGTACTTC.

The J gene is TRBJ1-5, the V gene TRBV6-1, with 7 positions matching TRBD1. CDR3 length: 16 residues. J gave up 0 bases and V 4 bases, and 6 bases lay outside the gene matches. Germline V CDR1 and CDR2: MNHNS, SASEGT. The CDR3 DNA reads as TGTGCCAGCAGTGGGCAGGGGGGTTATAGCAATCAGCCCCAGCATTTT. It codes for CASSGQGGYSNQPQHF.

In its sample, this clonotype was seen a few times. This rearrangement joins TRBV5-1 to TRBJ2-3; no definite D call. This CDR3 is 15 amino acids long. Germline CDR1 is SGHRS and CDR2 is YFSETQ. The ends were cut back, 1 base at V and 7 bases at J, with 16 bases in the middle. The CDR3 DNA is TGCGCCAGCAGCTTGTGGTCCCAGCCAGAGTATACGCAGTATTTT. As protein: CASSLWSQPEYTQYF.

In its sample, this clonotype was seen many times. This chain joins TRBV6-2 or TRBV6-3 and TRBJ2-1; D gene unclear. Between the trimmed V and J ends, which lost 7 bases and 3 bases, there was a span of 13 bases. The germline V gene encodes CDR1 MNHEY and CDR2 SVGEGT. The CDR3 is 14 residues long. CDR3 bases: TGTGCCAGCAAGGCGAAAAAAATCTACAATGAGCAGTTCTTC. This encodes CASKAKKIYNEQFF.

This clonotype was recorded a few times. The chain couples TRBV7-2 to TRBJ2-7; no firm D call. Germline V lookup: CDR1 SGHTA, CDR2 FQGNSA. This CDR3 contains 14 residues. The V end was cut by 3 bases, the J end by 2 bases, with 11 bases between. The CDR3 loop is CASSFPGFPYEQYF. The CDR3 nucleotides read TGTGCCAGCAGCTTCCCAGGATTTCCCTACGAGCAGTACTTC.

This clonotype was detected a few times. The chain has TRBV9 and TRBJ1-6, with D perhaps matching TRBD1 (6 bases). The CDR3 is 17 amino acids. The germline CDR1 and CDR2 sequences are SGDLS and YYNGEE. Trimming stripped 0 bases from V and 5 bases from J, with 15 bases between. The CDR3 sequence: CASSVGTGRSHNSPLHF. The CDR3 region has the DNA TGTGCCAGCAGCGTAGGTACAGGGAGGTCGCATAATTCACCCCTCCACTTT.

The J gene is TRBJ1-1, the V gene TRBV25-1; 8 bases match TRBD1. J gave up 7 bases and V 8 bases, and 15 bases lay outside the gene matches. This CDR3 comprises 15 residues. Germline V lookup: CDR1 MGHDK, CDR2 SYGVNS. CDR3 bases: TGTGCCAGCTTACACGGACAGGGACTTTTAGTTGAAGCTTTCTTT. Translated, it gives CASLHGQGLLVEAFF.

This clonotype was recorded a few times. The chain combines TRBV4-1 with TRBJ2-1; a possible D gene is TRBD1 (5 bases). CDR1 MGHRA and CDR2 YSYEKL come from the germline V gene. V was pared by 3 bases and J by 6 bases, with 9 bases between. This CDR3 region has 13 residues. DNA of the CDR3: TGCGCCAGCAGCCAGGGGCAGCTCAATGAGCAGTTCTTC. This encodes CASSQGQLNEQFF.

The rearrangement links TRBV7-6 to TRBJ1-1, with 7 bases that match TRBD1. Germline CDR1 is SGHVS and CDR2 is FNYEAQ. V lost 6 bases and J lost 1; bases outside the gene matches: 8. CDR3 length: 15 amino acids. This CDR3 reads CASRGTDRANTEAFF. The CDR3 bases are TGTGCCAGCAGAGGAACCGACAGGGCGAACACTGAAGCTTTCTTT.

This clonotype was detected ten times or more. The V gene is TRBV5-1, the J gene TRBJ1-1; unclear D gene. This CDR3 spans 13 amino acids. V lost 4 bases, J lost 0 bases, and 7 bases lay in between. Per the germline V gene, CDR1 is SGHRS and CDR2 is YFSETQ. The CDR3 loop is CASSTDMNTEAFF. The CDR3 DNA sequence: TGCGCCAGCAGCACAGACATGAACACTGAAGCTTTCTTT.

This clonotype was seen only a few times. The J gene is TRBJ1-2, the V gene TRBV7-9; TRBD1 matches at 8 bases. The CDR3 is 13 amino acids. The V gene end was trimmed by 5 bases and the J gene end by 7 bases; junction bases not matched to a gene: 6. Germline CDR1 and CDR2: SEHNR and FQNEAQ (reference sequence). The CDR3, as DNA: TGTGCCAGCAGCCCCTCGGACAGGGCTGGCTACACCTTC. Its protein is CASSPSDRAGYTF.

This clonotype was observed a few times. CDR3 amino acids: CASSPASGTSGGPGYNEQFF. CDR3 nucleotide sequence: TGCGCCAGCAGCCCTGCCTCCGGGACTAGCGGGGGGCCGGGCTACAATGAGCAGTTCTTC. J is TRBJ2-1 and V is TRBV5-1, with 15 bases aligning to TRBD2. V gave up 4 bases and J gave up 3 bases; unmatched junction bases: 14. CDR1 is SGHRS, CDR2 YFSETQ, per germline. This CDR3 is 20 amino acids long. Full variable domain (outside the CDR3, taken from reference TRBV5-1 and TRBJ2-1): KAGVTQTPRYLIKTRGQQVTLSCSPISGHRSVSWYQQTPGQGLQFLFEYFSETQRNKGNFPGRFSGRQFSNSRSEMNVSTLELGDSALYLCASSPASGTSGGPGYNEQFFGPGTRLTVL.

A few counts support this clonotype. The gene calls are TRBV7-9 and TRBJ2-7; perhaps D is TRBD1 or TRBD2 (6 bases each). V was trimmed by 5 bases and J by 4 bases, leaving 12 bases between them. The CDR3 totals 13 residues. CDR1 is SEHNR, CDR2 FQNEAQ, per germline (reference sequence). The chain's CDR3 is CASSPQGRYEQYF. The DNA for the CDR3 is TGTGCCAGCAGCCCCCAGGGGAGGTACGAGCAGTACTTC. The variable domain in full, completed from reference TRBV7-9 and TRBJ2-7, reads DTGVSQNPRHKITKRGQNVTFRCDPISEHNRLYWYRQTLGQGPEFLTYFQNEAQLEKSRLLSDRFSAERPKGSFSTLEIQRTEQGDSAMYLCASSPQGRYEQYFGPGTRLTVT.

This clonotype was counted once. The V call is TRBV5-4, the J call TRBJ2-3, with TRBD2 identical over 13 bases. Looked up from germline, CDR1 is SGHNT and CDR2 is YYREEE (reference sequence). The CDR3 runs 19 residues. After removal of 4 bases from V and 1 base from J, the junction contained 12 bases not matched to a gene. The CDR3 reads CASSGRPRTSGSRTDTQYF. DNA of the CDR3: TGTGCCAGCAGCGGAAGGCCACGGACTAGCGGGAGCCGCACAGATACGCAGTATTTT.